This T cell receptor (beta chain) was captured in a study of CD8+ T cells in alopecia areata (dated by TCRdb to the late 2010s). About the investigation overall: Treated patients were enrolled in an open-label pilot trial of oral tofacitinib at 5 to 10 mg twice daily for moderate-to-severe alopecia areata. Tofacitinib was administered for 6 to 18 months, and 6 months of follow-up off drug were then conducted to assess delayed response and recurrence. For the treated patients, the SALT score, which quantifies what percentage of scalp surface area is affected, served as the measure of disease severity. To study T cell clonal expansion in alopecia areata, the researchers applied high-throughput TCRbeta sequencing to both the C3H/HeJ mouse model and human patients. In humans, TCRbeta sequencing was performed on scalp tissue and on sorted CD4+ and CD8+ peripheral blood T cells from healthy controls and from patients with patchy or totalis/universalis alopecia areata. Patients on tofacitinib were biopsied at baseline and after 4 and 24 weeks of treatment, and several of the patients also had a later scalp biopsy. Scalp clonality was compared among normal scalp (n=4), patchy alopecia areata scalp (n=8), and alopecia totalis/universalis scalp (n=8). RNA was extracted with the PAXgene miRNA kit for fixed scalp, the miRNeasy kit for PBMCs, and the RNeasy kit for mouse skin. immunoSEQ multiplex PCR using 35 Vbeta forward primers and 13 Jbeta reverse primers was used to amplify TCRbeta CDR3 regions.

As regards this clone: This clone's antigen is unknown. The input lacks base qualities; no much larger clone sits a single base away.

The CDR3 spans 15 residues, from the cysteine through the phenylalanine. The only DNA kept is the CDR3, 45 bases in frame from the first base. CDR1 and CDR2 are drawn from the germline V gene: SGHDT, YYEEEE. The trim is 0 bases for V and 1 base for J, with a gap of 10 bases between the germline ends. The receptor library was made with the immunoSEQ multiplex PCR assay. For TCR sequencing, RNA was extracted from every sample and reverse transcribed into cDNA to serve as template. First-strand cDNA was synthesized using SuperScript III with a 2:1 mix of oligo-dT and random hexamers. A synthetic immune receptor repertoire was used to measure amplification bias, and any remaining bias was corrected computationally. On the authors' methods: Raw reads were preprocessed to remove errors, and CDR3 was defined according to IMGT conventions as the region from the conserved cysteine to phenylalanine. Clonality was computed as 1 minus the Shannon entropy, with the entropy normalized by log2 of the number of productive unique TCRs. Scalp TCRbeta sequences were cross-referenced with sorted blood CD4 and CD8 repertoires so that the CD4 or CD8 identity of scalp clones could be inferred. TCRdb provides this immuneACCESS table in a form limited to in-frame rearrangements. Some clones are lacking; in checked studies, under half of them reflect an unresolved V gene, and why the rest are absent is not known. D and trimming were read from the DNA, whereas the V and J calls and clone size are those reported in that table. The sample profile shows roughly 200,000 clones; 58% of them were found once. Over 10% of the sample is held by the ten biggest clonotypes.

The research as a whole found: TCR sequences shared between patients were less clear than in mice, possibly partly because of HLA diversity in the patient population. The treated cohort was small, with a single nonresponder, so links between baseline CD8+ expansion and response need larger studies. Compared with normal scalp, lesional scalp had higher clonality and more expanded CD8+ clones, particularly in alopecia totalis/universalis, a pattern that suggests antigenic drive. Scalp TCR repertoire analysis is complicated because resident alphabeta T cells in normal human skin are also sequenced, whereas mouse skin is dominated by gammadelta T cells. During tofacitinib treatment, many expanded lesional clones remained in scalp and blood, and this persistence may partly explain relapse after treatment is stopped. Scalp clonality and the number of expanded CD8+ clones among the top 100 scalp clones were significantly decreased by tofacitinib.

The time point label on this specimen signifies: about 25 weeks on oral tofacitinib. The treatment or condition label, as the study defines it: oral pan-JAK inhibitor, 5-10 mg twice daily. From alopecia areata patients, peripheral blood was collected along with lesional scalp punch biopsies. PBMCs were isolated by density centrifugation and stained for CD3, CD4 and CD8, and CD4+ and CD8+ T cells were sorted on a FACSAria. This specimen consisted of CD8+ T cells sorted from blood, obtained at week 24, from a patient treated with tofacitinib. This receptor chain uses TRBV5-6 and TRBJ1-1; perhaps TRBD1 is the D gene, with 5 bases matching. The clonotype was recovered from a human donor with alopecia areata. This receptor carries the CDR3 CASSLVAGTNTEAFF. The nucleotide sequence reads TGTGCCAGCAGCTTGGTTGCAGGGACGAACACTGAAGCTTTCTTT.